The 2 T cell receptor beta chains reported below all come from one sample, sequenced in a study of OX40 agonist ivuxolimab in advanced cancers. Libraries were built with the immunoSEQ multiplex PCR assay. TCRdb took this table from immuneACCESS and kept in-frame rearrangements with V and J called. Such tables lack part of the clones; where checked against another copy, unresolved V genes explain under half of the gap, and the rest is unexplained. The sample has about 70,000 clones on record, around 90% of them singletons. The top ten clones comprise under 3% of the sample. Sequences were derived from CD4+ or CD8+ T cells sorted from blood, sampled in a trial of the OX40 agonist ivuxolimab. These receptors originate from an adult with an advanced solid tumor such as melanoma, head and neck, liver or kidney cancer.

This clone has just one count. The chain's CDR3 is CASSDPTGLANVLTF. The CDR3, as DNA: TGCGCCAGCAGCGATCCTACGGGGTTAGCCAACGTCCTGACTTTC. The V gene is TRBV5-1, the J gene TRBJ2-6, with D tentatively TRBD2 (5 bases). Germline V lookup: CDR1 SGHRS, CDR2 YFSETQ. Trimming took 4 bases from V and 7 from J, leaving 15 bases between them. The CDR3 contains 15 residues.

V usage is TRBV23-1 and J usage is TRBJ2-7; D may correspond to TRBD1 or TRBD2 (5 bases each). TRBV23-1 is placed among ORFs of uncertain function. CDR3 length: 13 residues. V gave up 4 bases and J gave up 3 bases, with 10 bases separating them. The CDR3 protein is CASSRPGSYEQYF. CDR3 nucleotides: TGCGCCAGCAGTCGGCCAGGGAGCTACGAGCAGTACTTC.